Below, one TCR beta chain is given with its context. The antigen is not known. The TRB libraries of cDNA were built by UMI-labeled 5' RACE. TCRdb derives one entry per CDR3 protein from the 5' RACE reads, leaving out DNA. Its listing shows some 140,000 distinct CDR3 sequences. By phenotype, naive CD8+ T cells were CD45RO-CCR7+CD27+CD95-. The CDR3 sequence is 15 residues long. Germline CDR1 reads MGHRA; CDR2 reads YSYEKL. This specimen comes from a study of CXCR3-negative and CXCR3-positive naive CD8 T cells. Overall study results and limits: The TRB CDR3s that CXCR3-positive naive cells carried were more hydrophobic than those of CXCR3-negative naive cells. Naive subsets expressed similar surface CD5; TRB CDR3 features served to infer TCR strength. Cryopreservation partially decreased CXCR3 expression, and most assays used fresh PBMCs.

The receptor was derived from a human donor in good health. Some clones in this sample may be carry-over from other donors' samples. The sample comprised naive CXCR3+ CD8+ T cells from blood. Subset in this sample: CD45RO-CCR7+CD27+CD95- naive CD8+ T cells expressing CXCR3 (TNR3+). The genes are TRBV4-1 and TRBJ2-7; TCRdb designates TRBD1, a call that cannot be tested without DNA. The CDR3 sequence: CASSPTWTDSYEQYF.